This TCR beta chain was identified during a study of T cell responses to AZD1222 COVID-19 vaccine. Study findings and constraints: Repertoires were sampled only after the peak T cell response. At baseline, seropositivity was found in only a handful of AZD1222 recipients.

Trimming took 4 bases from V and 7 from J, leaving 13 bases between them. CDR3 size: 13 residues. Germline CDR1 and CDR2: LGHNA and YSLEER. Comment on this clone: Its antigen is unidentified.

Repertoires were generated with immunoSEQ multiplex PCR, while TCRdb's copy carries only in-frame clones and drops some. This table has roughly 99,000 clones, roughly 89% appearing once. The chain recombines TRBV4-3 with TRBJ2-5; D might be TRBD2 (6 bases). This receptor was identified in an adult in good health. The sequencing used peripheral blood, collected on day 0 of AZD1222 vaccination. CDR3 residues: CASSPYPGGTQYF. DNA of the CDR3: TGCGCCAGCAGCCCGTACCCCGGGGGGACCCAGTACTTC.